These 31 T cell receptor beta chains were all obtained from the same sample, sequenced in a study of blood T cells in healthy people across ages (dated by TCRdb to between 2015 and 2017). The receptor library was made with 5' RACE. Instrument on record: Illumina HiSeq 2500. The second PCR ran for about 6 to 12 cycles and used a J-beta primer mix along with a sample-barcoded 5' primer. TCRdb took the public reads, trimmed them with fastp at Q25, ran MiXCR for clone calling and kept in-frame beta chains. When rows share a CDR3 protein, they turn into one entry using the most common DNA and genes. The sample data list 890,000 or so distinct CDR3 sequences, and approximately 59% of these were observed just once. In total, the top ten clones hold 28% of the sample. The sample consisted of blood. Source of these receptors: a man aged 25-45 years in good health.

V gene TRBV9 combines with J gene TRBJ2-3, with D unclear. The CDR3 has 14 amino acids. Germline CDR1 and CDR2: SGDLS and YYNGEE. Trimming took off 2 bases at V and 8 bases at J, with 15 bases between the two ends. The CDR3 sequence is CASSVLSLKGTQYF. For the CDR3, the DNA is TGTGCCAGCAGCGTGCTCTCGCTCAAGGGTACGCAGTATTTT. The full variable domain, completed using reference TRBV9 and TRBJ2-3, is DSGVTQTPKHLITATGQRVTLRCSPRSGDLSVYWYQQSLDQGLQFLIQYYNGEERAKGNILERFSAQQFPDLHSELNLSSLELGDSALYFCASSVLSLKGTQYFGPGTRLTVL.

This chain links TRBV7-9 with TRBJ2-5; 7 positions match TRBD1. The CDR3 contains 13 residues. Germline assignment: CDR1 SEHNR and CDR2 FQNEAQ (reference sequence). V gave up 5 bases and J gave up 11 bases; unmatched junction bases: 11. The CDR3, as DNA: TGTGCCAGCAGCCCAATGACAGGGAGAGAGCAGTACTTC. Encoded protein: CASSPMTGREQYF.

This clonotype occurred a few times. The chain links TRBV4-2 to TRBJ2-1; D possibly corresponds to TRBD2 (7 bases). The CDR3 spans 16 residues. From germline, CDR1 is LGHNA and CDR2 YNFKEQ. Trimming stripped 0 bases from V and 12 bases from J, with 21 bases between. The CDR3 reads CASSQDTSGGGGWQFF. Written as DNA, the CDR3 is TGTGCCAGCAGCCAAGATACGTCGGGCGGGGGCGGATGGCAGTTCTTC.

The rearrangement links TRBV2 to TRBJ1-4; unclear D gene. V was shortened by 6 bases and J by 8 bases, with 16 bases between the two germline ends. The CDR3 covers 14 residues. The germline CDR1 and CDR2 sequences are SNHLY and FYNNEI. The CDR3 sequence: CASRKTGLEEKLFF. CDR3 sequence (DNA): TGTGCCAGCAGGAAGACCGGGCTGGAGGAAAAACTGTTTTTT.

This clonotype was seen many times. V usage is TRBV20-1 and J usage is TRBJ1-2, with 8 bases matching TRBD1. Germline assignment: CDR1 DFQATT and CDR2 SNEGSKA (reference sequence). The V and J ends lost 5 bases and 8 bases, in that order; junction bases with no gene match: 13. This CDR3 comprises 14 residues. CDR3 in amino acids: CSAPPEQGAFGYTF. In nucleotides, the CDR3 is TGCAGTGCTCCTCCTGAGCAGGGGGCGTTCGGCTACACCTTC.

This clonotype has only one observation. This chain uses TRBV27 with TRBJ1-4, with D maybe TRBD1 (5 bases). With 6 bases removed from V and 6 bases from J, the gap between germline ends came to 14 bases. CDR3 size: 14 residues. Germline-derived CDR1 and CDR2 are MNHEY and SMNVEV (reference sequence). The CDR3 coding sequence is TGTGCCAGCAGCCCGACAGTAGCTTATGAAAAACTGTTTTTT. Translation: CASSPTVAYEKLFF.

This clonotype was observed a few times. The genes are TRBV20-1 and TRBJ2-7; D possibly corresponds to TRBD1 (5 bases). Trimming took 2 bases from V and 1 from J, leaving 12 bases between them. CDR3 length: 14 amino acids. Per the germline V gene, CDR1 is DFQATT and CDR2 is SNEGSKA (reference sequence). CDR3 in DNA: TGCAGTGCTAGACAGTGGAGACAGTCCTACGAGCAGTACTTC. Translation: CSARQWRQSYEQYF.

The chain employs TRBV7-8 and TRBJ2-4; TRBD1 matches 7 bases. The ends lost 3 bases at V and 7 bases at J; junction bases unmatched: 15. Germline V lookup: CDR1 SGHVS, CDR2 FQNEAQ. The CDR3 contains 17 residues. The CDR3 coding sequence is TGTGCCAGCAGCTTGCGGATAGGACAGGCCAAAGGGAACATTCAGTACTTC. Protein product: CASSLRIGQAKGNIQYF.

This clonotype has a handful of counts. This chain joins TRBV6-5 and TRBJ1-2; D gene ambiguous. Germline V gene lookup returns CDR1 MNHEY and CDR2 SVGAGI. Trimming cost V 6 bases and J 2 bases, with 13 bases left between them. The length of the CDR3 is 14 residues. CDR3 coding DNA: TGTGCCAGCAGCAGTACGGGCCGCAACTATGGCTACACCTTC. This gives the protein CASSSTGRNYGYTF.

The chain uses TRBV20-1 and TRBJ1-5; no clear D. Trimming removed 5 bases from V and 5 bases from J, with 13 bases in between. Germline CDR1 is DFQATT and CDR2 is SNEGSKA (reference sequence). CDR3 size: 13 residues. CDR3 residues: CSAVAFLDQPQHF. The CDR3 bases are TGCAGTGCTGTGGCCTTCCTGGATCAGCCCCAGCATTTT.

The CDR3 is CASSLHDRDIEAFF. The CDR3 DNA follows: TGTGCCAGCAGCCTACACGACCGGGACATTGAAGCTTTCTTT. This chain joins TRBV11-1 and TRBJ1-1, with a weak D call TRBD1 (6 bases). Germline V gene sequence: CDR1 SGHAT, CDR2 FQDESV (reference sequence). Trimming took 5 bases from V and 7 from J, leaving 17 bases between them. The length of the CDR3 is 14 residues.

This clonotype was observed many times. The chain carries TRBV28 and TRBJ2-3; unclear D gene. The V gene lost 6 bases and the J gene lost 5 bases, with 6 bases spanning the gap. The CDR3 is 11 residues long. CDR1 and CDR2 from the germline V gene are MDHEN and SYDVKM. The CDR3 region is CASSLVDTQYF. The DNA of the CDR3 is TGTGCCAGCAGCTTAGTAGATACGCAGTATTTT. The full variable domain, completed using reference TRBV28 and TRBJ2-3, is DVKVTQSSRYLVKRTGEKVFLECVQDMDHENMFWYRQDPGLGLRLIYFSYDVKMKEKGDIPEGYSVSREKKERFSLILESASTNQTSMYLCASSLVDTQYFGPGTRLTVL.

J is TRBJ2-7 and V is TRBV12-3 or TRBV12-4; D gene unclear. Trimming cost V 5 bases and J 1 base, with 15 bases left between them. CDR3 length: 15 amino acids. The CDR3 DNA reads TGTGCCAGCAGTCCCACACACCCTCAGTCCTACGAGCAGTACTTC. Its protein product is CASSPTHPQSYEQYF.

This clonotype appeared a few times. This chain uses TRBV28 with TRBJ2-6, with a tentative D call TRBD2 (6 bases). Looked up from germline, CDR1 is MDHEN and CDR2 is SYDVKM. The CDR3 covers 15 residues. Trimming pared 7 bases from V and 0 bases from J, leaving 10 bases between. CDR3 in DNA: TGTGCCAGCACGTTCGGGGGCTCTGGGGCCAACGTCCTGACTTTC. It translates to CASTFGGSGANVLTF.

V gene TRBV5-1 combines with J gene TRBJ1-6, with D possibly being TRBD1 (5 bases). The CDR3 totals 14 residues. The germline V gene has CDR1 SGHRS and CDR2 YFSETQ. Trimming pared 5 bases from V and 8 bases from J, leaving 14 bases between. DNA of the CDR3: TGCGCCAGCAGAGACAAGGAGGGACATTCACCCCTCCACTTT. Translated: CASRDKEGHSPLHF.

V and J are TRBV5-1 and TRBJ1-6, with 9 bases lining up with TRBD1. CDR1 is SGHRS and CDR2 is YFSETQ in the germline V gene. V lost 4 bases to trimming and J lost 10 bases; unmatched junction nucleotides: 6. The CDR3 consists of 14 residues. CDR3 amino acids: CASSTGQGKSPLHF. Written as DNA, the CDR3 is TGCGCCAGCAGCACGGGACAGGGTAAATCACCCCTCCACTTT. Variable domain in full (rest from reference TRBV5-1 and TRBJ1-6): KAGVTQTPRYLIKTRGQQVTLSCSPISGHRSVSWYQQTPGQGLQFLFEYFSETQRNKGNFPGRFSGRQFSNSRSEMNVSTLELGDSALYLCASSTGQGKSPLHFGNGTRLTVT.

On this clonotype: The junction differs from germline at one of its ends, possibly a read error. The V gene is TRBV7-7, the J gene TRBJ2-2; D uncertain. There are 15 residues in the CDR3. Germline V CDR1 and CDR2: SSHAT, FNYEAQ (reference sequence). The CDR3 region is CASSLDQVATGELFF. The CDR3 DNA sequence: TGTGCTAGCAGCTTGGACCAAGTAGCCACCGGGGAGCTGTTTTTT.

The chain recombines TRBV4-1 with TRBJ2-1, with D tentatively TRBD2 (5 bases). The CDR3 loop spans 15 amino acids. Per the germline V gene, CDR1 is MGHRA and CDR2 is YSYEKL. V shed 2 bases and J shed 7 bases, with 15 bases lying between them. For the CDR3, the DNA is TGCGCCAGCAGCCAACCCACCCGGACTTTTAATGAGCAGTTCTTC. As protein: CASSQPTRTFNEQFF.

The sample holds a few counts of this clonotype. CDR3 nucleotides: TGTGCCATCACCAAGGACAGGCAAGAGACCCAGTACTTC. This sequence encodes CAITKDRQETQYF. V is TRBV10-3 and J is TRBJ2-5; the match to TRBD1 covers 7 bases. Germline CDR1 is ENHRY and CDR2 is SYGVKD. The CDR3 covers 13 residues. With V trimmed by 7 bases and J by 2 bases, 4 bases remained unmatched.

This clonotype was found a few times. This chain uses TRBV24-1 with TRBJ2-7; D gene uncertain. CDR1 is KGHDR, CDR2 SFDVKD, per germline. Trimming stripped 1 base from V and 6 bases from J, with 9 bases between. The CDR3 has 13 residues. CDR3 DNA sequence: TGTGCCACCAGTGATTTTCCCTCAGCCGAGCAGTACTTC. As protein: CATSDFPSAEQYF.

The chain employs TRBV3-1 and TRBJ1-5, with D unclear. CDR3 length: 14 residues. The V end lost 0 bases, the J end lost 6 bases, and 9 bases lay between the germline ends. CDR1 is LGHDT, CDR2 YNNKEL, per germline (reference sequence). The CDR3 DNA reads TGTGCCAGCAGCCAAGATGACGGGAGTCAGCCCCAGCATTTT. Translating it yields CASSQDDGSQPQHF. The variable domain in full, with the rest retrieved from reference TRBV3-1 and TRBJ1-5, is DTAVSQTPKYLVTQMGNDKSIKCEQNLGHDTMYWYKQDSKKFLKIMFSYNNKELIINETVPNRFSPKSPDKAHLNLHINSLELGDSAVYFCASSQDDGSQPQHFGDGTRLSIL.

The chain couples TRBV7-2 to TRBJ2-1; D ambiguous. This CDR3 is 13 amino acids long. Trimming removed 2 bases from V and 8 bases from J, with 10 bases in between. The germline V gene has CDR1 SGHTA and CDR2 FQGNSA. As DNA, the CDR3 is TGTGCCAGCAGCTTAAGGGTTAGTGATGAGCAGTTCTTC. Residues: CASSLRVSDEQFF.

This chain connects TRBV3-1 to TRBJ2-7; D is unclear. There are 12 residues in the CDR3. The ends were cut back, 6 bases at V and 6 bases at J, with 12 bases in the middle. CDR1 and CDR2 (germline): LGHDT, YNNKEL (reference sequence). The CDR3 DNA is TGTGCCAGCAGTCCCGGCCATGTCGAGCAGTACTTC. This encodes CASSPGHVEQYF.

This clonotype was detected a few times. The chain has TRBV10-3 and TRBJ2-7; D might be TRBD2 (5 bases). Trimming removed 0 bases from V and 5 bases from J, with 5 bases in between. Germline loops: CDR1 ENHRY, CDR2 SYGVKD. The CDR3 is 12 amino acids. CDR3: CAISESRDEQYF. Here the CDR3 DNA reads TGTGCCATCAGTGAGTCGAGGGACGAGCAGTACTTC.

The chain links TRBV7-9 to TRBJ2-4; no clear D gene. The closer fit of TRBJ2-7 to the DNA end suggests the J call may be wrong. This CDR3 comprises 16 residues. From germline, CDR1 is SEHNR and CDR2 FQNEAQ (reference sequence). The CDR3 loop is CASSFRGSSPGDEQYF. CDR3 in DNA: TGTGCCAGCAGCTTTCGCGGCAGTTCACCAGGAGACGAGCAGTACTTC.

This sequence joins TRBV6-2 or TRBV6-3 and TRBJ2-1; D is ambiguous. Between the trimmed V and J ends, which lost 2 bases and 4 bases, there was a span of 12 bases. This CDR3 comprises 15 residues. The germline V gene has CDR1 MNHEY and CDR2 SVGEGT. As DNA, the CDR3 is TGTGCCAGCAGTTACGGTGTGTTCGGGTACAATGAGCAGTTCTTC. Amino acid sequence: CASSYGVFGYNEQFF.

This clonotype was detected ten times or more. This chain links TRBV20-1 with TRBJ2-4; 11 bases map to TRBD2. V dropped 6 bases and J dropped 0; count of bases not matched to a gene: 13. From germline, CDR1 is DFQATT and CDR2 SNEGSKA (reference sequence). The CDR3 runs to 18 residues. DNA of the CDR3: TGCAGTGCGTCGACTAGCGGGGTACCTCTACTAGCCAAAAACATTCAGTACTTC. Translating it yields CSASTSGVPLLAKNIQYF.

The chain joins TRBV4-1 to TRBJ2-1; tentative D call: TRBD2 (5 bases). The germline V gene encodes CDR1 MGHRA and CDR2 YSYEKL. The V gene lost 5 bases and the J gene lost 9 bases, with 11 bases spanning the gap. The CDR3 contains 12 residues. The CDR3 loop is CASSSDYGEQFF. The DNA for the CDR3 is TGCGCCAGCAGCTCAGACTACGGTGAGCAGTTCTTC.

The V gene is TRBV19, the J gene TRBJ1-5, with D possibly matching TRBD1 (5 bases). The CDR3 loop spans 15 amino acids. V lost 6 bases and J 0 bases, leaving 12 bases between the germline ends. Per germline, CDR1 LNHDA and CDR2 SQIVND (reference sequence). Written as DNA, the CDR3 is TGTGCCAGTAGGCGGGGACGTATTAGCAATCAGCCCCAGCATTTT. Protein: CASRRGRISNQPQHF. Supplemented by reference TRBV19 and TRBJ1-5, the full variable domain reads DGGITQSPKYLFRKEGQNVTLSCEQNLNHDAMYWYRQDPGQGLRLIYYSQIVNDFQKGDIAEGYSVSREKKESFPLTVTSAQKNPTAFYLCASRRGRISNQPQHFGDGTRLSIL.

The chain recombines TRBV9 with TRBJ2-6; D remains ambiguous. CDR3 length equals 14 residues. The germline V gene encodes CDR1 SGDLS and CDR2 YYNGEE. V lost 4 bases to trimming and J lost 3 bases, with 8 bases between them. The CDR3 DNA sequence: TGTGCCAGCAGCCCCGGGTATGGGGCCAACGTCCTGACTTTC. Translation gives CASSPGYGANVLTF.

A few counts support this clonotype. This chain connects TRBV10-3 to TRBJ1-2, with D possibly being TRBD1 (6 bases). V was shortened by 5 bases and J by 2 bases, with 9 bases between the two germline ends. This CDR3 has 13 amino acids. Per the germline V gene, CDR1 is ENHRY and CDR2 is SYGVKD. CDR3 sequence: CAISNRANYGYTF. The CDR3 coding sequence is TGTGCCATCAGTAACAGGGCGAACTATGGCTACACCTTC.